This entry lists 10 T cell receptor beta chains sequenced from one sample in a study of cytotoxic CD8 clonotypes in ibrutinib-treated CLL. Sequencing used immunoSEQ multiplex PCR; TCRdb keeps in-frame clones, though not all of them. The sample holds about 74,000 clones, more than 75% seen once. The source material was PBMCs, sampled at disease progression, from a patient treated with ibrutinib. These TCRs come from a human donor with chronic lymphocytic leukemia.

This chain connects TRBV5-1 to TRBJ2-3; the D call may be TRBD1 or TRBD2 (5 bases each). The CDR3 has 14 residues. The V end was cut by 4 bases, the J end by 3 bases, with 12 bases between. Germline loops: CDR1 SGHRS, CDR2 YFSETQ. The CDR3 reads CASSPTGGTDTQYF. CDR3 in DNA: TGCGCCAGCAGCCCCACAGGCGGGACAGATACGCAGTATTTT.

This clone has just a few counts. This chain links TRBV11-3 with TRBJ2-2, with D possibly matching TRBD1 (6 bases). CDR3 length equals 13 residues. V was pared by 7 bases and J by 5 bases, with 11 bases between. Germline values: CDR1 SGHNT, CDR2 YENEEA. DNA of the CDR3: TGTGCCAGCAAACACAGGGCGACCGGGGAGCTGTTTTTT. Residues: CASKHRATGELFF. Variable domain in full (rest from reference TRBV11-3 and TRBJ2-2): EAGVVQSPRYKIIEKKQPVAFWCNPISGHNTLYWYLQNLGQGPELLIRYENEEAVDDSQLPKDRFSAERLKGVDSTLKIQPAELGDSAVYLCASKHRATGELFFGEGSRLTVL.

This clone was seen at least ten times. The CDR3 is CAWGGQYTGELFF. The CDR3 DNA reads as TGTGCCTGGGGCGGACAGTACACCGGGGAGCTGTTTTTT. The rearrangement joins TRBV30 to TRBJ2-2; D might be TRBD1 (6 bases). Germline CDR1 reads GTSNPN; CDR2 reads SVGIG (reference sequence). Trimming shortened V by 5 bases and J by 3 bases, and 10 bases separated the two germline ends. CDR3 length equals 13 residues.

This sequence joins TRBV2 and TRBJ2-5; unclear D gene. CDR3 length: 12 amino acids. Germline CDR1 reads SNHLY; CDR2 reads FYNNEI. V was clipped by 8 bases and J by 3 bases, with 10 bases between them. In nucleotides, the CDR3 is TGTGCCAGCGTCGGTCACAAAGAGACCCAGTACTTC. This translates into CASVGHKETQYF.

At least ten counts were recorded for this clone. The V gene is TRBV28, the J gene TRBJ1-2; D is unclear. The germline V gene encodes CDR1 MDHEN and CDR2 SYDVKM. The CDR3 consists of 15 residues. V dropped 7 bases and J dropped 4 bases, with 19 bases sitting between them. The CDR3 spells CASKPPGWAGYGYTF. CDR3 DNA sequence: TGTGCCAGCAAACCACCGGGGTGGGCGGGCTATGGCTACACCTTC.

V is TRBV7-3 and J is TRBJ2-1; a possible D gene is TRBD1 (6 bases). The CDR3 is made up of 16 amino acids. Germline V gene lookup returns CDR1 SGHTA and CDR2 FQGTGA. V lost 2 bases to trimming and J lost 3 bases, with 14 bases between them. CDR3 nucleotide sequence: TGTGCCAGCAGCTTACAAGGGGGTTTGTACTACAATGAGCAGTTCTTC. Translation gives CASSLQGGLYYNEQFF.

The rearrangement links TRBV2 to TRBJ1-2; TRBD1 matches 7 bases. In germline, CDR1 is SNHLY, CDR2 FYNNEI. V dropped 7 bases and J dropped 5; count of bases not matched to a gene: 10. The CDR3 sequence is 14 residues long. This CDR3 reads CASTPGQRVYGYTF. As DNA, the CDR3 is TGTGCCAGCACTCCGGGACAGCGCGTTTATGGCTACACCTTC.

This clone is medium-sized by share. CDR3 nucleotide sequence: TGTGCCAGCAGCGCCGGACAGGGCTACATGAACACTGAAGCTTTCTTT. This encodes CASSAGQGYMNTEAFF. J is TRBJ1-1 and V is TRBV9; 8 bases match TRBD1. This CDR3 comprises 16 residues. Germline CDR1 is SGDLS and CDR2 is YYNGEE. J gave up 0 bases and V 3 bases, and 7 bases lay outside the gene matches.

The chain uses TRBV2 and TRBJ1-5; 7 positions agree with TRBD1. Germline CDR1 is SNHLY and CDR2 is FYNNEI. Unmatched junction bases numbered 4, after V lost 7 bases and J lost 4 bases. The CDR3 totals 13 residues. This CDR3 reads CASKGAGNQPQHF. The CDR3 DNA reads TGTGCCAGCAAGGGGGCTGGAAATCAGCCCCAGCATTTT.

This clone was seen only a few times. J is TRBJ2-5 and V is TRBV5-1; D remains ambiguous. The CDR3 has 12 residues. Germline lookup yields CDR1 SGHRS and CDR2 YFSETQ. The V gene lost 0 bases and the J gene lost 1 base, with 1 base spanning the gap. CDR3 coding DNA: TGCGCCAGCAGCTTGGCCCAAGAGACCCAGTACTTC. This codes for CASSLAQETQYF.